This T cell receptor beta chain was sequenced for a study of T cells after yellow fever vaccination. The CDR3 covers 17 residues. The V gene lost 3 bases and the J gene lost 0 bases, with 13 bases spanning the gap. Germline V gene data show CDR1 as KGHDR and CDR2 as SFDVKD. This clonotype was observed at least ten times. Whole-study results and caveats: At day 0, almost all vaccine-responding clonotypes escaped detection in the sorted memory subsets.

A single record per CDR3 protein comes from TCRdb applying MiXCR to the 5' RACE reads. Of more than 50,000 distinct CDR3 sequences detected, approximately 5.5% appear once; the ten largest clones hold 25% to 40%. The TCR comes from a man between 18 and 35 years old who received the YFV17D yellow fever vaccine. The chain links TRBV24-1 to TRBJ2-2; D is possibly TRBD1 or TRBD2 (5 bases each). The sequences come from PBMCs, either bulk or a sorted T-cell subset (CD4+, CD8+, memory, or dextramer-sorted; not recorded which), collected on the day of the yellow fever booster vaccination. CDR3 nucleotide sequence: TGTGCCACCAGTGATACGCCGGGGCATCCGAACACCGGGGAGCTGTTTTTT. It encodes CATSDTPGHPNTGELFF.